The rows below give T cell receptor beta chains drawn from one sample of a study of cytomegalovirus exposure and HLA in healthy donors. Clones were read by immunoSEQ multiplex PCR, and TCRdb kept only the in-frame ones, dropping some. The profile shows about 120,000 clones, roughly 89% of them singletons. Sequenced: PBMCs. Receptor source: a woman aged 18-29 years in good health and CMV-seronegative. Both conserved end residues are trimmed from each CDR3. Size tells how often a clone was seen (once, few, many) or the class of an expanded clone, and some rows leave it out.

J	V	size	CDR3
TRBJ2-3	TRBV6-1	NA	ASSVGRGAYTDTQY
TRBJ2-1	TRBV29-1	NA	SVRSHGAGGPWYEQF
TRBJ2-1	TRBV5-1	NA	ASSLAAGGGTGEQF
TRBJ1-6	TRBV11-2	NA	ASSFGLGGGSPYNSPLH
TRBJ1-6	TRBV7-8	NA	ASSLIRGTNSPLH
TRBJ2-3	TRBV7-3	NA	ASSTGGVDTQY
TRBJ1-2	TRBV6-5	NA	ASSYEFNYGYT
TRBJ2-7	TRBV19	once	ASSIGGSGMEQY
TRBJ1-2	TRBV28	NA	ASTLGDREFNGYT
TRBJ1-4	TRBV15	NA	ATSRDPTGVNEKLF
TRBJ2-1	TRBV4-3	once	ASSQGVVREGPGNEQF
TRBJ2-3	TRBV27	NA	ASSFRGVTYTQY
TRBJ2-5	TRBV5-4	NA	ASRPPAGAQETQY
TRBJ2-1	TRBV6-5	NA	ASSYSDSSGAMI
TRBJ2-7	TRBV5-1	NA	ASSLQGSYEQY
TRBJ2-7	TRBV5-1	NA	ASSFRDRAHEQY
TRBJ2-7	TRBV11-2	NA	ASTQGGVFYEQY
TRBJ2-3	TRBV5-6	NA	ASREDSSTDTQY
TRBJ2-4	TRBV11-3	NA	ASRPGSGAKNIQY
TRBJ2-7	TRBV10-3	NA	AISGTSGASYEQY
TRBJ2-7	TRBV7-8	once	ASSPLGSSYEQY
TRBJ2-5	TRBV6-5	few	ASSVLGGETQY
TRBJ2-7	TRBV5-1	once	ASSLAQAGISYEQY
TRBJ2-6	TRBV30	NA	AWNLIRQGGRPGANVLT
TRBJ1-1	TRBV7-8	NA	ASSLGEQGIYTEAF
TRBJ2-3	TRBV9	NA	ASSVAGGPIDTQY
TRBJ2-5	TRBV5-1	NA	ASSQGQFQETQY
TRBJ2-2	TRBV9	NA	ASSKRTGGAGPGELF
TRBJ1-2	TRBV6-1	NA	ASSEGNVYGYT
TRBJ2-2	TRBV11-3	NA	ASSSYLGQGLANTGELF
TRBJ2-1	TRBV2	NA	ASSEGAVSSYNEQF
TRBJ1-5	TRBV9	NA	ASSAEPQGDQPQH
TRBJ1-2	TRBV5-4	NA	ASSYDRDGIYGYT
TRBJ2-7	TRBV7-9	once	ASSLVGNLATYEQY
TRBJ1-4	TRBV18	NA	ASSPQGANEKLF
TRBJ2-7	TRBV18	NA	ASSLRDRDSEQY
TRBJ1-1	TRBV7-2	NA	ASSLWGQGGGTEAF
TRBJ2-1	TRBV9	few	ASSPSAGGLSYNEQF
TRBJ1-2	TRBV7-3	NA	ASSTAGTDYGYT
TRBJ1-3	TRBV7-8	NA	ASSRNTGVSGNTIY
TRBJ1-2	TRBV30	NA	AWSVGDYLYGYT
TRBJ2-5	TRBV28	once	ASSERSGEGETQY
TRBJ2-7	TRBV28	NA	ASRTTDYEQY
TRBJ2-1	TRBV4-2	NA	ASSPNQLTGGNEQF
TRBJ2-3	TRBV28	NA	ASSGLGLAGGRVDTQY
TRBJ1-5	TRBV2	NA	ASSEGGGNQPQH
TRBJ2-5	TRBV27	NA	ASSMRGVQETQY
TRBJ2-7	TRBV28	NA	ASSLLRQEQY
TRBJ2-3	TRBV6-1	once	ASSGTSGGADTQY
TRBJ2-1	TRBV27	NA	ASNLGTSGGNEQF
TRBJ2-2	TRBV30	NA	AWKRTGGAGELF
TRBJ1-2	TRBV5-4	NA	ASSFRTGRNYGYT
TRBJ2-1	TRBV5-6	NA	ASSLGQGFYNEQF
TRBJ1-2	TRBV5-4	NA	ASSPKGRPYGYT